The 30 T cell receptor beta chains presented below share a single source sample, sequenced in a study of control samples from healthy donors and cancer patients (dated by TCRdb to the early 2020s). Library preparation was by the immunoSEQ multiplex PCR assay. TCRdb mirrors the immuneACCESS table, restricted to in-frame sequences. Some clones are absent from its copies; in checked studies, under half trace to an unresolved V gene, and the reason for the others is unknown. Present in this sample are some 56,000 clones, around 95% of which were seen just once. The top ten constitute about 2.4% of the sample. The specimen was blood. Receptors originate from a man aged 25 to 40 in good health.

V and J are TRBV19 and TRBJ1-5, with D perhaps TRBD1 (5 bases). Per the germline V gene, CDR1 is LNHDA and CDR2 is SQIVND (reference sequence). V dropped 5 bases and J dropped 9 bases, with 23 bases sitting between them. The CDR3 spans 16 residues. Here the CDR3 DNA reads TGTGCCAGTAGTCCAGGACTTACAGGTGATAGCTGGCCCCAGCATTTT. This translates into CASSPGLTGDSWPQHF.

The chain has TRBV10-3 and TRBJ1-6; D gene ambiguous. Trimming cost V 2 bases and J 14 bases, with 16 bases left between them. The CDR3 sequence is 14 residues long. Germline V lookup: CDR1 ENHRY, CDR2 SYGVKD. This chain's CDR3 is CAISEPAEGLALHF. The CDR3 nucleotides read TGTGCCATCAGTGAGCCGGCAGAAGGGCTTGCCCTCCACTTT.

The chain links TRBV5-1 to TRBJ2-3; 8 positions agree with TRBD2. CDR3 length: 19 amino acids. Per the germline V gene, CDR1 is SGHRS and CDR2 is YFSETQ. Germline trimming cut 0 bases from V and 5 bases from J; bases unmatched to any gene: 17. The CDR3, as DNA: TGCGCCAGCAGCTTGGGGCCCTTAAGCGGGGGAGGGGTCCGAGATACGCAGTATTTT. It translates to CASSLGPLSGGGVRDTQYF.

The genes are TRBV27 and TRBJ1-6; 8 positions agree with TRBD1. V lost 5 bases and J lost 7; bases outside the gene matches: 4. CDR1 and CDR2 (germline): MNHEY, SMNVEV (reference sequence). The CDR3 has 14 amino acids. CDR3 DNA sequence: TGTGCCAGCAGTCCCGGACAGGGAAATTCACCCCTCCACTTT. Translating gives CASSPGQGNSPLHF.

The chain carries TRBV19 and TRBJ2-7; D is uncertain. This CDR3 has 12 residues. Trimming cost V 5 bases and J 1 base, with 6 bases left between them. The germline CDR1 and CDR2 sequences are LNHDA and SQIVND (reference sequence). CDR3 nucleotides: TGTGCCAGTAGTTGTCCTTCCTACGAGCAGTACTTC. Translation: CASSCPSYEQYF.

This chain joins TRBV5-1 and TRBJ1-1; D remains ambiguous. Per germline, CDR1 SGHRS and CDR2 YFSETQ. This CDR3 contains 18 residues. Trimming pared 1 base from V and 2 bases from J, leaving 21 bases between. The CDR3 nucleotides read TGCGCCAGCAGCTTGAGAGCTGCCCCTAGGAGGACTAACACTGAAGCTTTCTTT. Protein sequence: CASSLRAAPRRTNTEAFF.

The rearrangement uses TRBV7-2 and TRBJ2-1, with unresolved D. The V gene lost 3 bases and the J gene lost 8 bases, with 11 bases spanning the gap. The germline gives CDR1 SGHTA, CDR2 FQGNSA. CDR3 size: 13 residues. The DNA for the CDR3 is TGTGCCAGCAGCTTTGCTAGTGTCGATGAGCAGTTCTTC. Its translation is CASSFASVDEQFF.

V usage is TRBV3-1 (or the pseudogene TRBV3-2) and J usage is TRBJ2-2; no clear D gene. The CDR3 loop spans 13 amino acids. From germline, CDR1 is LGHDT and CDR2 YNNKEL (reference sequence). V lost 11 bases to trimming and J lost 5 bases, with 15 bases between them. The CDR3: CAFHQVGTGELFF. DNA of the CDR3: TGTGCCTTCCACCAGGTGGGTACCGGGGAGCTGTTTTTT.

This clone was seen a handful of times. This sequence joins TRBV4-1 and TRBJ2-2; D remains unclear. The V gene lost 1 base and the J gene lost 4 bases, with 13 bases spanning the gap. Germline V gene sequence: CDR1 MGHRA, CDR2 YSYEKL. There are 16 residues in the CDR3. CDR3 amino acids: CASSQVSVGPTGELFF. The CDR3 DNA reads TGCGCCAGCAGCCAAGTTTCGGTAGGGCCCACCGGGGAGCTGTTTTTT.

This chain joins TRBV11-3 and TRBJ2-5; D unclear. Germline-derived CDR1 and CDR2 are SGHNT and YENEEA. The CDR3 sequence is 15 residues long. V was shortened by 1 base and J by 1 base, with 10 bases between the two germline ends. CDR3 sequence: CASSLGDPGQETQYF. For the CDR3, the DNA is TGTGCCAGCAGCTTAGGGGATCCGGGCCAAGAGACCCAGTACTTC.

The genes are TRBV9 and TRBJ2-2; no definite D call. The CDR3 spans 12 residues. V lost 4 bases and J 4 bases, leaving 5 bases between the germline ends. The germline V gene encodes CDR1 SGDLS and CDR2 YYNGEE. The CDR3 DNA reads as TGTGCCAGCAGCCCCTCCACCGGGGAGCTGTTTTTT. Encoded protein: CASSPSTGELFF.

This sequence joins TRBV27 and TRBJ1-1, with 7 bases fitting TRBD1. The CDR3 length is 17 residues. The V segment lost 6 bases and the J segment 0 bases; nucleotides outside the gene matches: 13. Per germline, CDR1 MNHEY and CDR2 SMNVEV (reference sequence). The CDR3 DNA sequence: TGTGCCAGCAGCCACGGACAGGACCCCATTATGAACACTGAAGCTTTCTTT. This codes for CASSHGQDPIMNTEAFF.

The rearrangement uses TRBV7-6 and TRBJ2-2; TRBD2 agrees at 9 bases. Per the germline V gene, CDR1 is SGHVS and CDR2 is FNYEAQ. CDR3 length: 15 residues. V lost 1 base to trimming and J lost 5 bases; unmatched junction nucleotides: 2. The CDR3 DNA sequence: TGTGCCAGCAGCTTAGTAGCGGGAGCTACCGGGGAGCTGTTTTTT. As protein: CASSLVAGATGELFF.

The CDR3 is CASSVAGQASYEQYF. The CDR3 coding sequence is TGTGCCAGCAGCGTAGCGGGACAGGCATCCTACGAGCAGTACTTC. V and J are TRBV9 and TRBJ2-7; 8 nucleotides match TRBD1. This CDR3 spans 15 amino acids. The J segment lost 1 base and the V segment lost 0 bases, leaving 3 bases of the junction unmatched. Germline CDR1 is SGDLS and CDR2 is YYNGEE. The full variable domain, rest sourced from reference TRBV9 and TRBJ2-7, is DSGVTQTPKHLITATGQRVTLRCSPRSGDLSVYWYQQSLDQGLQFLIQYYNGEERAKGNILERFSAQQFPDLHSELNLSSLELGDSALYFCASSVAGQASYEQYFGPGTRLTVT.

This rearrangement joins TRBV14 to TRBJ2-1; D is undetermined. Germline V gene sequence: CDR1 SGHDN, CDR2 FVKESK. The CDR3 consists of 14 residues. V lost 1 base and J lost 3, with 7 bases in between. CDR3 bases: TGTGCCAGCAGCCAAGGCAGGAGCTACAATGAGCAGTTCTTC. It translates to CASSQGRSYNEQFF.

The chain joins TRBV4-1 to TRBJ1-4, with TRBD1 as a possible D gene (5 bases). CDR1 is MGHRA and CDR2 is YSYEKL in the germline V gene. The CDR3 consists of 15 residues. Trimming cost V 1 base and J 8 bases, with 14 bases left between them. CDR3 sequence: CASSQVRGQYEKLFF. The DNA for the CDR3 is TGCGCCAGCAGCCAAGTGAGGGGCCAGTACGAAAAACTGTTTTTT.

This clone was seen once. V and J are TRBV27 and TRBJ1-2; D is uncertain. The length of the CDR3 is 13 residues. V lost 1 base, J lost 7 bases, and 10 bases lay in between. Germline V gene lookup returns CDR1 MNHEY and CDR2 SMNVEV (reference sequence). CDR3 protein: CASSLLGGGGYTF. CDR3 in DNA: TGTGCCAGCAGTTTATTGGGTGGTGGTGGCTACACCTTC.

This clone has only one observation. An end of the junction differs from the germline gene, which may be a read error. V usage is TRBV7-3 and J usage is TRBJ2-2, with TRBD1 matching 7 bases. Germline V lookup: CDR1 SGHTA, CDR2 FQGTGA. The CDR3 has 16 residues. The CDR3 nucleotides are TGTGCCAGCAGCCTAACCGGGACAGTCAACACCGGGGAGCTGTTTTTT. Amino acid sequence: CASSLTGTVNTGELFF. The whole variable domain, remainder taken from reference TRBV7-3 and TRBJ2-2, is GAGVSQTPSNKVTEKGKYVELRCDPISGHTALYWYRQSLGQGPEFLIYFQGTGAADDSGLPNDRFFAVRPEGSVSTLKIQRTERGDSAVYLCASSLTGTVNTGELFFGEGSRLTVL.

V and J are TRBV5-4 and TRBJ2-5; 10 bases fit TRBD2. V lost 2 bases and J lost 5; bases outside the gene matches: 9. Germline V gene data show CDR1 as SGHNT and CDR2 as YYREEE (reference sequence). This CDR3 spans 16 amino acids. The chain's CDR3 is CASSLRIAGGAETQYF. CDR3 sequence (DNA): TGTGCCAGCAGCTTAAGAATAGCGGGAGGAGCGGAGACCCAGTACTTC.

The chain links TRBV18 to TRBJ1-1, with 7 bases that match TRBD1. The germline CDR1 and CDR2 sequences are KGHSH and LQKENI. This CDR3 is built from 12 residues. Trimming removed 6 bases from V and 7 bases from J; junction bases left unmatched: 5. CDR3 bases: TGTGCCAGCTCGGGACAGTCACTTGAAGCTTTCTTT. Its protein product is CASSGQSLEAFF. Full variable domain (outside the CDR3, taken from reference TRBV18 and TRBJ1-1): NAGVMQNPRHLVRRRGQEARLRCSPMKGHSHVYWYRQLPEEGLKFMVYLQKENIIDESGMPKERFSAEFPKEGPSILRIQQVVRGDSAAYFCASSGQSLEAFFGQGTRLTVV.

The chain combines TRBV2 with TRBJ1-1; D possibly corresponds to TRBD1 (5 bases). Germline V gives CDR1 SNHLY, CDR2 FYNNEI. V was trimmed by 10 bases and J by 5 bases, leaving 8 bases between them. This CDR3 is built from 10 residues. The CDR3 nucleotides read TGTGCCATCGGGGGGACTGAAGCTTTCTTT. The encoded protein is CAIGGTEAFF.

The rearrangement links TRBV19 to TRBJ1-5; D not certain. The germline gives CDR1 LNHDA, CDR2 SQIVND (reference sequence). This CDR3 contains 13 residues. Trimming stripped 3 bases from V and 5 bases from J, with 8 bases between. CDR3 in amino acids: CASSMGRDQPQHF. The CDR3 nucleotides read TGTGCCAGTAGTATGGGCCGGGATCAGCCCCAGCATTTT.

The rearrangement joins TRBV9 to TRBJ1-3; 10 positions match TRBD1. This CDR3 has 14 residues. CDR1 is SGDLS and CDR2 is YYNGEE in the germline V gene. The trim removed 3 bases at V and 6 bases at J, leaving 3 bases unmatched. CDR3 bases: TGTGCCAGCAGCGGACAGGGGGCCAAAAACACCATATATTTT. Amino acid sequence: CASSGQGAKNTIYF.

V is TRBV28 and J is TRBJ2-2; D is unresolved. Germline V gene lookup returns CDR1 MDHEN and CDR2 SYDVKM. V was cut by 6 bases and J by 7 bases, with 18 bases left in between. CDR3 length: 15 residues. In DNA, the CDR3 is TGTGCCAGCAGAGGTACCAGGCGTGGTGGCGGGGAGCTGTTTTTT. Translation: CASRGTRRGGGELFF.

This clone was detected only once. The chain carries TRBV11-3 and TRBJ1-2, with TRBD1 as a possible D gene (5 bases). CDR1 and CDR2 (germline): SGHNT, YENEEA. Deletions cut 4 bases from V and 14 bases from J, with 20 bases between. The CDR3 has 13 residues. The CDR3 sequence: CASSSPRGGKLTF. Written as DNA, the CDR3 is TGTGCCAGCAGCTCTCCGAGGGGAGGAAAGTTAACCTTC. The full variable domain, its missing parts supplied by reference TRBV11-3 and TRBJ1-2, is EAGVVQSPRYKIIEKKQPVAFWCNPISGHNTLYWYLQNLGQGPELLIRYENEEAVDDSQLPKDRFSAERLKGVDSTLKIQPAELGDSAVYLCASSSPRGGKLTFGSGTRLTVV.

This chain connects TRBV5-1 to TRBJ1-1; 7 positions match TRBD1. Germline values: CDR1 SGHRS, CDR2 YFSETQ. V lost 4 bases to trimming and J lost 2 bases; unmatched junction nucleotides: 8. CDR3 length equals 15 residues. The CDR3 loop is CASSEAGQSNTEAFF. In DNA, the CDR3 is TGCGCCAGCAGCGAGGCGGGACAGAGCAACACTGAAGCTTTCTTT.

This clone appeared once. CDR3 bases: TGCGCCAGCAGCCAAGCCATACGAATGGCAGATACGCAGTATTTT. Protein sequence: CASSQAIRMADTQYF. The chain carries TRBV4-1 and TRBJ2-3; D unclear. V was cut by 1 base and J by 4 bases, with 12 bases left in between. CDR3 length: 15 residues. Looked up from germline, CDR1 is MGHRA and CDR2 is YSYEKL.

The rearrangement uses TRBV5-1 and TRBJ2-7; possibly TRBD2 for D (6 bases). The ends were cut back, 0 bases at V and 3 bases at J, with 13 bases in the middle. The CDR3 length is 15 residues. Germline V gene lookup returns CDR1 SGHRS and CDR2 YFSETQ. CDR3 sequence: CASSLGAWGLYEQYF. The CDR3 DNA reads as TGCGCCAGCAGCTTGGGGGCCTGGGGACTCTACGAGCAGTACTTC.

The chain has TRBV18 and TRBJ2-5, with D perhaps matching TRBD1 (5 bases). Germline-derived CDR1 and CDR2 are KGHSH and LQKENI. V was pared by 6 bases and J by 4 bases, with 18 bases between. CDR3 length: 15 residues. The CDR3 DNA follows: TGTGCCAGCTCCGTGGGGCAGGTTGGTGGAGAGACCCAGTACTTC. This sequence encodes CASSVGQVGGETQYF.

The rearrangement uses TRBV25-1 and TRBJ2-3; 7 nucleotides line up with TRBD2. Germline V gives CDR1 MGHDK, CDR2 SYGVNS. The CDR3 is made up of 16 amino acids. Trimming at V came to 4 bases and at J to 6 bases, leaving 13 bases not matched to a gene. The chain's CDR3 is CASSGLAERGSDTQYF. The CDR3 DNA reads TGTGCCAGCAGTGGGCTAGCGGAAAGAGGGTCGGATACGCAGTATTTT. The full variable domain, rest sourced from reference TRBV25-1 and TRBJ2-3, is EADIYQTPRYLVIGTGKKITLECSQTMGHDKMYWYQQDPGMELHLIHYSYGVNSTEKGDLSSESTVSRIRTEHFPLTLESARPSHTSQYLCASSGLAERGSDTQYFGPGTRLTVL.